This T cell receptor (beta chain) was identified in a study of CD8 T cells in ankylosing spondylitis. Overall study findings and caveats: Seven to nine highly homologous variants formed a TCR beta motif that appeared characteristic of ankylosing spondylitis blood. Past research had described some motif variants in reactive arthritis synovial fluid and blood. Peripheral blood samples showed relatively rare disease-linked clones, and these clones were CD8+.

This clonotype was picked up a small number of times. As yet, its antigen is unknown. TCRdb called the 5' RACE reads again in MiXCR, with one record for every CDR3 protein. The sample lists about 250,000 distinct CDR3 sequences, 32% seen once, with roughly 4.2% in the top ten. This CDR3 spans 12 amino acids. Unmatched junction bases numbered 8, after V lost 10 bases and J lost 8 bases. The germline V gene has CDR1 MNHEY and CDR2 SVGAGI. This chain uses TRBV6-5 with TRBJ1-1; 9 nucleotides align to TRBD1. Source material: blood, either unsorted or a sorted T cell fraction (not recorded which). This receptor was identified in a male donor with ankylosing spondylitis or in good health (not recorded which). The CDR3 reads CATKKGQGEAFF. As DNA, the CDR3 is TGTGCCACTAAGAAGGGACAGGGAGAAGCTTTCTTT.